This T cell receptor (beta chain) was recorded in a study of cytotoxic CD8 clonotypes in ibrutinib-treated CLL. Overall study context: Sample averages reached about 250,000 productive templates and under 100,000 productive rearrangements. Study findings and constraints: Baseline levels were approached again at progression, after clonality had risen at ibrutinib response. Public clonotypes, found uncommonly, either contracted or stayed stable on treatment.

This CDR3 has 13 amino acids. Germline V lookup: CDR1 SNHLY, CDR2 FYNNEI. Trimming cost V 1 base and J 5 bases, with 5 bases left between them. Notes on this clone: Its matching antigen is unknown.

Measured with immunoSEQ multiplex PCR; TCRdb has only the in-frame clones, and not every one. The sample has about 60,000 clones, roughly three fifths seen once; the top ten hold over 20%. Material: PBMCs, obtained after 24 months of ibrutinib treatment. The chain couples TRBV2 to TRBJ2-2; D not certain. This sequence originates from a human donor with chronic lymphocytic leukemia. CDR3 coding DNA: TGTGCCAGCAGTGAAGTAGTAACCGGGGAGCTGTTTTTT. It translates to CASSEVVTGELFF.